This entry lists 19 T cell receptor beta chains sequenced from one sample in a study of regulatory T cells in long-lasting Graves disease (dated by TCRdb to the early 2020s). Receptor libraries were prepared by multiplex PCR. Sequencing was performed on an Illumina HiSeq 4000. iRepertoire HTBI primers and Arm-PCR amplification of CDR3 regions were used to construct TCR beta libraries. TCRdb took the public reads, trimmed them with fastp at Q25, ran MiXCR for clone calling and kept in-frame beta chains. When rows share a CDR3 protein, they turn into one entry using the most common DNA and genes. In this sample the table shows hundreds of thousands of distinct CDR3 sequences, over 20% of which occur a single time. The top ten hold roughly an eighth of the sample. The sample's time point label, in plain terms: persistent/refractory GD, antithyroid drugs over 5 years with positive TRAb. For both TCR sequencing and RNA sequencing, RNA was extracted from PBMCs in TRIzol.

Sequenced material: peripheral blood mononuclear cells (PBMCs), taken when the disease was refractory, from a patient treated with antithyroid drugs. The receptor source for this set is a female donor with Graves disease.

The chain recombines TRBV20-1 with TRBJ2-2; either TRBD1 or TRBD2 may supply D (5 bases each). V dropped 3 bases and J dropped 3 bases, with 20 bases sitting between them. The CDR3 is made up of 17 amino acids. CDR1 is DFQATT and CDR2 is SNEGSKA in the germline V gene (reference sequence). The CDR3 is CSASGAINGIDTGELFF. The CDR3 bases are TGCAGTGCTAGCGGGGCTATCAATGGGATAGACACCGGGGAGCTGTTTTTT.

In its sample, this clonotype was seen a few times. The chain uses TRBV4-1 and TRBJ2-5; possibly TRBD2 for D (5 bases). Trimming took 2 bases from V and 0 from J, leaving 16 bases between them. Germline V gives CDR1 MGHRA, CDR2 YSYEKL. The CDR3 runs to 17 residues. The CDR3 protein is CASSQRPGGKDQETQYF. CDR3 nucleotides: TGCGCCAGCAGCCAAAGACCAGGAGGCAAGGACCAAGAGACCCAGTACTTC.

The chain has TRBV28 and TRBJ1-5, with a possible D match to TRBD1 (6 bases). Germline V gene data show CDR1 as MDHEN and CDR2 as SYDVKM. V gave up 5 bases and J gave up 2 bases, with 19 bases separating them. The CDR3 spans 17 residues. CDR3 bases: TGTGCCAGCAGTCCCCTGAGGGGGGCCAGGGGCAATCAGCCCCAGCATTTT. Its translation is CASSPLRGARGNQPQHF.

The chain couples TRBV6-1 to TRBJ2-7; D gene unclear. Germline V gives CDR1 MNHNS, CDR2 SASEGT. The CDR3 extends over 14 amino acids. Trimming shortened V by 7 bases and J by 1 base, and 14 bases separated the two germline ends. CDR3 residues: CASTLRPSSYEQYF. DNA for the CDR3: TGTGCCAGCACCCTCCGCCCCTCTTCCTACGAGCAGTACTTC.

This clonotype came up a few times. The chain recombines TRBV19 with TRBJ2-1; the D gene could be TRBD1 or TRBD2 (5 bases each). The V end lost 8 bases, the J end lost 8 bases, and 19 bases lay between the germline ends. This CDR3 has 14 amino acids. Per the germline V gene, CDR1 is LNHDA and CDR2 is SQIVND (reference sequence). CDR3 coding DNA: TGTGCCAGTCGGGACGGAACCAGGAGTGATGAGCAGTTCTTC. Residues: CASRDGTRSDEQFF.

The table lists this clonotype with a few counts. The chain employs TRBV2 and TRBJ2-3; D may be TRBD1 (5 bases). This CDR3 region has 15 residues. From germline, CDR1 is SNHLY and CDR2 FYNNEI. Between the trimmed V and J ends, which lost 3 bases and 2 bases, there was a span of 12 bases. The CDR3 DNA follows: TGTGCCAGCAGTGATCTGGACATGATCACAGATACGCAGTATTTT. This gives the protein CASSDLDMITDTQYF.

The genes are TRBV27 and TRBJ2-7; unclear D gene. Trimming stripped 8 bases from V and 4 bases from J, with 6 bases between. The CDR3 spans 10 residues. The germline V gene encodes CDR1 MNHEY and CDR2 SMNVEV (reference sequence). The CDR3, as DNA: TGTGCCAGCCCACTTTACGAGCAGTACTTC. It is translated as CASPLYEQYF.

This rearrangement joins TRBV11-2 to TRBJ2-2; 9 bases are a match to TRBD2. The CDR3 is 19 amino acids. V lost 1 base and J lost 3; bases outside the gene matches: 12. Germline lookup yields CDR1 SGHAT and CDR2 FQNNGV. CDR3 bases: TGTGCCAGCAGCTTAGTTCCTTTTAGCGGGGGAAGATACACCGGGGAGCTGTTTTTT. Amino acids: CASSLVPFSGGRYTGELFF.

The table lists this clonotype with many counts. The genes are TRBV28 and TRBJ2-7, with TRBD1 as a possible D gene (6 bases). Germline values: CDR1 MDHEN, CDR2 SYDVKM. This CDR3 contains 16 residues. V was trimmed by 3 bases and J by 3 bases, leaving 18 bases between them. CDR3 nucleotides: TGTGCCAGCAGTTTCCCCCAAGGGGGTCAGGACTACGAGCAGTACTTC. Translated, it gives CASSFPQGGQDYEQYF.

Details on this clonotype: Given a much more abundant clone one base away, this may be a read error. The chain uses TRBV27 and TRBJ1-3; the D is unclear. The CDR3 has 14 residues. CDR1 is MNHEY, CDR2 SMNVEV, per germline (reference sequence). This chain's CDR3 is CASTAARSGTTIYF. DNA of the CDR3: TGTGCCAGCACTGCGGCCCGCTCTGGAACCACCATATATTTT.

This clonotype has a count of ten or more. The chain combines TRBV20-1 with TRBJ2-5; D not certain. V lost 2 bases and J lost 1, with 11 bases in between. CDR3 length: 14 amino acids. CDR1 is DFQATT and CDR2 is SNEGSKA in the germline V gene (reference sequence). DNA of the CDR3: TGCAGTGCTAGACAGCTACCCTTCCAAGAGACCCAGTACTTC. The encoded protein is CSARQLPFQETQYF.

This clonotype was seen ten or more times. The V and J genes are TRBV28 and TRBJ1-5, with 7 bases matching TRBD1. In germline, CDR1 is MDHEN, CDR2 SYDVKM. The junction had 8 bases not matched to a gene; V was cut back by 7 bases and J by 2 bases. The CDR3 sequence is 15 residues long. DNA of the CDR3: TGTGCCAGCACCATGGGACAGAGGGGCAATCAGCCCCAGCATTTT. It codes for CASTMGQRGNQPQHF.

The V and J genes are TRBV18 and TRBJ2-7; TRBD1 matches 12 bases. The CDR3 covers 17 residues. Trimming at V came to 5 bases and at J to 7 bases, leaving 15 bases not matched to a gene. Germline CDR1 is KGHSH and CDR2 is LQKENI. The CDR3 DNA reads as TGTGCCAGCTCAGCACTATACCGGGACAGGGGGCCAGAAGAGCAGTACTTC. Protein: CASSALYRDRGPEEQYF.

The table lists this clonotype with many counts. The rearrangement joins TRBV29-1 to TRBJ2-5, with a tentative D call TRBD1 (5 bases). The CDR3 loop spans 12 amino acids. Per germline, CDR1 SQVTM and CDR2 ANQGSEA. Trimming pared 8 bases from V and 3 bases from J, leaving 13 bases between. The CDR3 spells CSSRAGKETQYF. For the CDR3, the DNA is TGCAGCTCTCGGGCAGGGAAAGAGACCCAGTACTTC.

The chain is built from TRBV7-9 and TRBJ2-7; 7 nucleotides align to TRBD2. CDR1 SEHNR and CDR2 FQNEAQ come from the germline V gene (reference sequence). V lost 0 bases to trimming and J lost 5 bases; unmatched junction nucleotides: 10. The CDR3 covers 16 residues. As DNA, the CDR3 is TGTGCCAGCAGCTTAGCGTCGACCGGGACTACTAACGAGCAGTACTTC. Residues: CASSLASTGTTNEQYF.

This clonotype was seen a few times. The chain couples TRBV12-3 or TRBV12-4 to TRBJ1-2, with D unresolved. This CDR3 is built from 11 residues. V was cut by 6 bases and J by 8 bases, with 10 bases left in between. The CDR3 sequence: CASRTRRGYTF. The DNA for the CDR3 is TGTGCCAGCAGGACCCGCCGGGGCTACACCTTC.

The sample holds many counts of this clonotype. The J gene is TRBJ1-2, the V gene TRBV28; D gene unclear. Germline V CDR1 and CDR2: MDHEN, SYDVKM. V lost 2 bases and J lost 5, with 6 bases in between. The CDR3 is made up of 12 amino acids. CDR3 region: CASSLIKYGYTF. The CDR3 nucleotides read TGTGCCAGCAGTTTAATCAAGTATGGCTACACCTTC.

This clonotype was observed a few times. A junction end diverges from the germline sequence, so it may reflect a read error. V is TRBV7-2 and J is TRBJ2-2, with D perhaps matching TRBD1 (6 bases). Germline assignment: CDR1 SGHTA and CDR2 FQGNSA. The CDR3 loop spans 15 amino acids. For the CDR3, the DNA is TGTGCCAGCAGCTTTTGGACAGCGAACGCCGGGGAGCTGTTTTTT. Translation: CASSFWTANAGELFF.

This clonotype was seen repeatedly, ten times or more. The chain uses TRBV7-9 and TRBJ1-1, with unresolved D. The CDR3 totals 13 residues. Deletions cut 2 bases from V and 1 base from J, with 5 bases between. The germline gives CDR1 SEHNR, CDR2 FQNEAQ (reference sequence). CDR3 loop: CASSLLPNTEAFF. The CDR3 nucleotides are TGTGCCAGCAGCTTATTACCGAACACTGAAGCTTTCTTT.